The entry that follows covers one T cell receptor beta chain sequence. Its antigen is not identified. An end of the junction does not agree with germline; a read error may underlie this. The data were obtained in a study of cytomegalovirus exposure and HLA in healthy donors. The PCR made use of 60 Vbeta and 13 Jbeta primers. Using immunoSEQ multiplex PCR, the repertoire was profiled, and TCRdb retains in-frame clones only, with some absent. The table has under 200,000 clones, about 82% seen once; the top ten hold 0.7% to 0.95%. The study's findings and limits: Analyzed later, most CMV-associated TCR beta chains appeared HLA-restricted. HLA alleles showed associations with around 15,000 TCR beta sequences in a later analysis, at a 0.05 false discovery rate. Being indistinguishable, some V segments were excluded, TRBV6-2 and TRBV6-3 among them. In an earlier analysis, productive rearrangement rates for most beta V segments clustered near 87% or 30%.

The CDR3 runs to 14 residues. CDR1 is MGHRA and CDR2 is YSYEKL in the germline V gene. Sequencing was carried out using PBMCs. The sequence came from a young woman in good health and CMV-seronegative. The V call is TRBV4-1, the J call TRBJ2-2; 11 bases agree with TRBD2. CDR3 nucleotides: TGCGCCAGCAACCAAGGGACTAGCGGCGGGGAGCTGTTTTTT. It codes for CASNQGTSGGELFF.